This T cell receptor (beta chain) was identified in a study of shared clonotypes between healthy human individuals (dated by TCRdb to about 2020). In terms of the full investigation: A couple of women and a few men aged 18 to 49 years were included in the cohort. Per donor, three plates each were used for CD4 naive and CD4 memory, two for CD8 naive, and one for CD8 memory. Different laboratories and diverse techniques were used to prepare libraries and sequence TCR repertoires, to increase sequencing depth and limit assay-specific biases. Between about 0.9 and 9 billion PBMCs per donor were obtained by leukapheresis. Blood TCR repertoires of roughly 5 healthy adults were deeply sequenced to estimate repertoire size and the extent of clonotype sharing between individuals.

The donors were healthy, HIV-negative adults with no recently reported acute infections or vaccinations. All donors were Caucasian adults living in Nashville, Tennessee, USA. Magnetic negative selection was used to enrich CD4+ T cells, after which naive cells were positively selected on CD45RA and the negative fraction became the memory subset. After blood collection by leukapheresis, PBMCs were isolated using Ficoll-Histopaque density gradient centrifugation and then cryopreserved in the vapor phase of liquid nitrogen. Analytical flow cytometry was used to check the purity and quantity of each magnetically sorted T cell population. Genomic DNA was isolated from each sorted fraction and quantified by UV absorbance on a Nanodrop 2000c. Using the deep immunoSEQ assay, TCR CDR3 regions were amplified from genomic DNA by multiplex PCR. Extracted genomic DNA from each cell subset was distributed evenly across all wells of several immunoSEQ 96-well plates, and each plate was treated as a replicate. Each replicate PCR for sorted subsets received approximately 220 ng genomic DNA, equal to about 30,000 T cell genomes. Purified libraries were measured with a Qubit 3.0 fluorometer, size-checked on a Bioanalyzer 2100, and measured again with the KAPA Library Quantification kit. Each immunoSEQ 96-well plate was sequenced on its own single-read 150-cycle Illumina NextSeq 550 flow cell. For the original study's pipeline: Because the immunoSEQ output held only junctional sequences and lacked quality scores, the filtering could not match the filtering applied to full-length reads. To assign V/J genes and CDR3, sequences were annotated using PyIR, a Python wrapper for IgBLAST v1.9, with IMGT germline references. Reads with weak V/J assignments (E-value above 1e-6), missing CDR3, stop codons, out-of-frame junctions, or ambiguous translated residues were removed. V3J clonotypes were defined as sequences sharing the same inferred V gene, J gene, and CDR3 amino acid sequence. Percentage overlap between repertoires was calculated by dividing the number of shared unique clonotypes by the size of the smaller repertoire. Richness of each repertoire was evaluated using RTK rarefaction, the Chao1 estimator, and Recon v2.1 estimates of unobserved clonotypes. Generation probabilities were computed with OLGA for all TCRbeta clonotypes obtained by the gDNA method from four donors. The source is immuneACCESS, and TCRdb retained only in-frame sequences with V and J called. Part of the clones is not carried over; for the studies checked, unresolved V genes explain less than half of this, and the remainder is unexplained. Clone size and the V and J calls come from that table; the DNA yielded D and trimming. Counted in this sample were about 2.4 million clones; over 85% of them appeared once. Approximately 0.37% of the sample is taken by the ten largest.

The CDR3 sequence holds 15 residues, the cysteine and phenylalanine included. The retained sequence is limited to the CDR3, 45 bases, with the frame set at the first base. Clipping removes 5 bases from V and 9 bases from J, with 6 as the unmatched junction base count. The germline V gene provides CDR1 SGHTA and CDR2 FQGNSA. Findings and caveats that apply to the study as a whole: Because the study included a small number of donors, the genetic and exposure-history diversity represented was limited. Clonotypes shared by all four sorted-subset donors showed higher generation probabilities than non-shared clonotypes. Larger estimated clonotype richness was generally found for naive subsets than for memory subsets. Based on pairwise subsampling, the degree of clonotype sharing among donors was expected to be affected by sequencing depth. When several donors were compared, the shared fraction of clonotypes was around 4.6% for naive CD4, more than 3% for naive CD8, 2.3% for memory CD4, and roughly 0.43% for memory CD8. Sampling was restricted to blood, and TCR repertoires in tissue are likely to differ from TCR repertoires in blood. Rarefaction of sorted-subset datasets indicated incomplete sequencing despite the large sequencing depth.

As regards this clone: Its antigen is currently not known. Within one base of it there is no much larger clone, and no base qualities were kept. This CDR3 is also generated by other DNA sequences in the sample.

This clonotype originated in a man aged 18 to 29 in good health. Some clones in this sample may be carry-over from other donors' samples. Sequenced input: naive CD4+ T cells from PBMCs. The intended sense of this specimen's cell subset or site label: CD45RA+ positively selected. The sequence is built from TRBV7-2 and TRBJ2-1, and 14 junctional nucleotides match TRBD2. This receptor has the CDR3 CASSRLAGGPGEQFF. The nucleotide sequence reads TGTGCCAGCAGCAGACTAGCGGGAGGGCCTGGTGAGCAGTTCTTC.